This TCR beta chain was profiled in a study of regulatory T cells in long-lasting Graves disease (dated by TCRdb to the early 2020s). A note on the overall study: Antithyroid drugs had been taken for less than 3 months by newly diagnosed Graves' disease patients. The study took place in China and was registered as a clinical trial. Persistent Graves' disease patients were compared with newly diagnosed Graves' disease patients by peripheral blood TCR sequencing and RNA sequencing. A total of roughly 33 samples were covered by TCR sequencing, comprising approximately 13 persistent and roughly 20 newly diagnosed Graves' disease patients.

Study-wide conclusions, independent of this receptor: The authors acknowledged the small sample size as a limitation that may reduce accuracy. Persistent disease showed preferential use of TRBV28, TRBJ1-2 and TRBJ2-5, whereas newly diagnosed disease favored TRBV20-1 and TRBJ2-1. Sequencing and analysis were limited to the TCR beta chain. The study examined only peripheral blood because the primary lesion, thyroid tissue, could not be accessed. Persistent Graves' disease patients showed lower TCR Shannon entropy and fewer highly expanded clones than newly diagnosed patients, suggesting clonal expansion. A larger number of public clonotypes was shared among persistent patients (fewer than 3,000) than among newly diagnosed patients (roughly 930).

Library method: multiplex PCR. The sequencer listed for this sample is Illumina HiSeq 4000. To build TCR beta libraries, CDR3 regions were amplified by Arm-PCR using iRepertoire HTBI primers. Gel purification was performed on PCR products prior to sequencing. The published analysis was carried out like this. Gene usage analysis of CDR3 amino acid clonotypes used the approximately 62 TRBV and some 13 TRBJ segments found across samples. COPE and FqMerger were used to merge the filtered high-quality paired reads into contigs. BLAST was used to align contigs to IMGT TRBV, TRBD and TRBJ reference genes, with CDR3 defined following IMGT. Any clonotype with a frequency above 0.1% was counted as a highly expanded clone. Shannon entropy was used to measure repertoire diversity, and the Gini coefficient was used to measure V-J evenness. A clonotype was considered public if more than one individual shared it. The public reads were run again by TCRdb, first through fastp at Q25 and then through MiXCR, and only productive beta chains were kept. CDR3 protein sequences are deduplicated, and each keeps its most common genes and DNA. The V and J calls and clone size come from TCRdb's table, not from the authors' own analysis. In all, the sample holds about 620,000 distinct CDR3 sequences, and around 15% of those were seen once. Approximately 20% of the sample is in the top ten clones.

The sample's time point label is to be understood as: newly diagnosed GD, antithyroid drugs for less than 3 months. For both TCR sequencing and RNA sequencing, RNA was extracted from PBMCs in TRIzol. The diagnosis of Graves' disease was made according to American Thyroid Association guidelines. The patients came from an endocrinology department in Xi'an, China. From each patient, around 8.3 milliliters of peripheral blood was collected into an EDTA anticoagulant tube. Ficoll Paque Plus density gradient separation was used to isolate PBMCs, and no further T cell sorting was performed. An Agilent 2100 Bioanalyzer and agarose gel were used to assess RNA quality, and a NanoDrop 2000 was used to measure RNA concentration. CDR1 and CDR2 are read off the germline V gene (reference sequence) as SEHNR and FQNEAQ. Trimming takes 5 bases from V and 5 bases from J, and the germline ends sit 16 bases apart. Spanning cysteine to phenylalanine, the CDR3 consists of 14 amino acids. CDR3 DNA only is kept here, 42 bases in frame from base 1.

Details on this clonotype: Its binding antigen is unknown. Base qualities are not at hand, and no much larger clone is one base apart.

Separately, the same data were catalogued under a study of T cells in Graves' hyperthyroidism and ophthalmopathy. As that second paper reports: Stable Graves' hyperthyroidism was defined as no progression to ophthalmopathy during 18 months of follow-up. The hyperthyroidism patients were between 18 and 65 years old and newly diagnosed, with a disease duration of less than 2 months. Patients with uncontrolled infections, other autoimmune diseases, pregnancy or lactation were excluded. Clinical symptoms, serum thyroxine and TRAb, thyroid ultrasound, and orbital computed tomography formed the basis for the diagnoses. The TCR CDR3 was subjected to a first round of RT-PCR using the HTBI primer set and the Qiagen OneStep RT-PCR kit. Blood samples also contained most of the expanded thyroid clonotypes (frequency above 0.001), which suggests that blood repertoires may reflect thyroid immune responses. In cross-validation, a model built on a 13 V-J signature told ophthalmopathy apart from stable hyperthyroidism with 85% to 90% sensitivity and roughly 81% specificity, and in testing the same model reached 80%/75%. During validation, the model predicted progression to ophthalmopathy a median of approximately 6.5 months ahead of onset, with roughly 65% sensitivity and under 85% specificity. To identify TCR V-J signatures that set the groups apart, the researchers used a discovery cohort of about a hundred patients, made up of 43 with Graves' ophthalmopathy and 57 with stable Graves' hyperthyroidism. An independent validation cohort of some 18 hyperthyroidism patients and approximately 16 patients who later progressed to ophthalmopathy tested prospective prediction of ophthalmopathy. The roughly 91 discovery patients were randomly split 7:3 into training and test sets. Thyroid tissue and blood T-cell repertoires from roughly 6 Graves' hyperthyroidism patients were also compared in the study. Following sampling, methimazole starting at 30 mg daily was given to hyperthyroidism patients, and high-dose intravenous methylprednisolone was given to ophthalmopathy patients. A second multiplex PCR round built the libraries, followed by size selection and purification. Paired-end sequencing of the libraries was performed with 100 bp reads on an Illumina HiSeq2000. SOAPnuke was used to process the raw data, throwing out any read that contained adapters or uncalled bases, had a mean Phred below 15, or lacked an exact constant-primer or identifier match. COPE v1.2.5 was used to merge high-quality paired reads, and clonotypes were defined as unique nucleotide sequences. MiTCR v1.1 was used to align clonotypes to the IMGT TRBV, TRBD and TRBJ reference segments. The analysis included only V-J combinations with a frequency above 0.0001, which together covered over 98% of the repertoires. A TCS score was defined as the ratio between F50 (clonal expansion) and ExV (chaos), using BLOSUM62-based TCRdist between CDR3 peptides within each V-J. Welch's t-statistics and random forest reduced fewer than 550 V-J features to roughly 13, which were used in a naive Bayes classifier (R e1071). No statistical method was used to set the sample size in advance, and investigators knew the group allocation. The paper reports TCR Vbeta CDR3 sequencing of some 140 peripheral blood samples: approximately 41 ophthalmopathy, 70 to 85 hyperthyroidism and 17 progressor patients.

The source material was peripheral blood mononuclear cells (PBMCs), sampled at new diagnosis, from a patient treated with antithyroid drugs. The chain is made from TRBV7-9 and TRBJ2-7; the D gene cannot be resolved beyond TRBD1 or TRBD2, each matching 5 bases. The source is a woman aged 25 to 39 with Graves disease. Donor details come from another sample of the same person, matched by shared clones. The DNA sequence is as follows: TGTGCCAGCAGCCCGCCCGGGGCCGCGGACGAGCAGTACTTC. Its protein is CASSPPGAADEQYF.